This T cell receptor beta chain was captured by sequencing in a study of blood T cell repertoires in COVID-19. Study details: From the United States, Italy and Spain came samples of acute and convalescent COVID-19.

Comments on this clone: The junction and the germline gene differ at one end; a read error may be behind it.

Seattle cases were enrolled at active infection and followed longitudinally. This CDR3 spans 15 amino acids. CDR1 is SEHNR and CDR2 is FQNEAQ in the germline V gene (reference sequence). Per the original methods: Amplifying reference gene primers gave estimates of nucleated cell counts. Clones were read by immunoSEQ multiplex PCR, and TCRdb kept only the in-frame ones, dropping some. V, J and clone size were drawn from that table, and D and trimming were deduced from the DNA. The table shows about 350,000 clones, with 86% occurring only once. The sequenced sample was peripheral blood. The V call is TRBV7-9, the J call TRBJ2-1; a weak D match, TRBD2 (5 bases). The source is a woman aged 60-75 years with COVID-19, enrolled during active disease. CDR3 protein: CASNLRLLDHNEQFF. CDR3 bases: TGTGCCAGCAACTTACGACTATTAGATCACAATGAGCAGTTCTTC.